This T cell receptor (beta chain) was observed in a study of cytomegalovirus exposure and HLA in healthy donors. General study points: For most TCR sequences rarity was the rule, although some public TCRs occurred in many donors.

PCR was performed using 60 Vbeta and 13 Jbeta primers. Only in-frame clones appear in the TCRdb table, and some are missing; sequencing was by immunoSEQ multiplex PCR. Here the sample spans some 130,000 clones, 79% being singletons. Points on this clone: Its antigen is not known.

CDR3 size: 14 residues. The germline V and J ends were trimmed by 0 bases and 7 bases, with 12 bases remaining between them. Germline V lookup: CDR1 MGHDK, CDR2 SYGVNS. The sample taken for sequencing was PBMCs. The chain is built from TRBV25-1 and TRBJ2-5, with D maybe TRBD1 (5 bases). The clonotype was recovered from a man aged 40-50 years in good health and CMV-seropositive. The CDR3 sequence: CASSEYSREGTQYF. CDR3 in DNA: TGTGCCAGCAGTGAATATTCCAGGGAAGGGACCCAGTACTTC.